This T cell receptor beta chain derives from a study of T cell clones after liver transplantation. The overall study: Three of eight recipients were HCV-positive; others had non-autoimmune, non-viral indications.

Turning to this clone: What it binds is not known.

Study-wide results and caveats: The donor-reactive repertoire was only partly measurable in two subjects, lacking donor cells. Donor-reactive sequences fell more than third party-reactive ones, suggesting partial deletion.

Repertoires were generated with immunoSEQ multiplex PCR, while TCRdb's copy carries only in-frame clones and drops some. This sample carries 40,000 to 65,000 clones, about 81% of them seen once, and the ten largest clones take over 6.5%. V lost 6 bases and J lost 8, with 26 bases in between. This CDR3 contains 17 residues. Germline CDR1 reads SGHAT; CDR2 reads FQNNGV. The origin of this receptor is a human donor who received a liver transplant. This sequence joins TRBV11-2 and TRBJ1-3; weak D call: TRBD1 (5 bases). The source was CD4+ T cells from blood, collected before liver transplant. The DNA for the CDR3 is TGTGCCAGCAGTCGGATACCCCGACCGGGACCCTGGGACACCATATATTTT. Its protein is CASSRIPRPGPWDTIYF.